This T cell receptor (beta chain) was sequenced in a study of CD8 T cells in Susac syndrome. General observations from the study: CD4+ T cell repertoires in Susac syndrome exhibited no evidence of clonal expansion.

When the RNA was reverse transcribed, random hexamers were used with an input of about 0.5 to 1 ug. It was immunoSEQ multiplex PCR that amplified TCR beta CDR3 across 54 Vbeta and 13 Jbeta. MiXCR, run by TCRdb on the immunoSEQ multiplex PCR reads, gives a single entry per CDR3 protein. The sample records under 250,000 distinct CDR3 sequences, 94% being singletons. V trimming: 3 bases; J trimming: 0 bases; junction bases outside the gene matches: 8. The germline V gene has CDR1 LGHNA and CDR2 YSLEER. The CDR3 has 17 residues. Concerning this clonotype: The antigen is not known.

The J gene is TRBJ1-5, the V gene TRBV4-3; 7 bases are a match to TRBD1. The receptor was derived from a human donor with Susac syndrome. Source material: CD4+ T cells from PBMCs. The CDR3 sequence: CASSQSTTGYSNQPQHF. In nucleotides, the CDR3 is TGCGCCAGCAGCCAGAGTACGACAGGGTATAGCAATCAGCCCCAGCATTTT.